This TCR beta chain was profiled in a study of blood T cell repertoires in COVID-19. Study at large: Nucleic acid was either cDNA or gDNA, and it came from T cells, B-cell-depleted T cells, or PBMCs.

Original processing notes: Researchers report that nucleated cell counts were estimated from reference gene primer amplification. The protocol was immunoSEQ multiplex PCR, while the TCRdb copy is restricted to in-frame clones and leaves out a portion. That table supplies the V and J calls and clone size; D and trimming were determined from the DNA. The sample gives roughly 250,000 clones, roughly 87% of which show up once; more than 5% is in the top ten. The CDR3 spans 14 residues. Germline CDR1 SQVTM, CDR2 ANQGSEA. With V trimmed by 1 base and J by 1 base, 3 bases remained unmatched. In terms of age and location, participants ranged from roughly 18 to 90 years and lived in about two dozen US areas.

This clonotype was obtained from a woman aged 30 to 39 with acute COVID-19. Sequencing was carried out using PBMCs or T cells enriched from blood (not recorded which). The J gene is TRBJ2-5, the V gene TRBV29-1, with 7 bases aligning to TRBD1. The CDR3 protein is CSVEGGTAQETQYF. CDR3 nucleotide sequence: TGCAGCGTTGAAGGGGGGACAGCCCAAGAGACCCAGTACTTC.